These 10 T cell receptor beta chains were sequenced from one sample in a study of regulatory T cells in long-lasting Graves disease. The sample's time point: newly diagnosed GD, antithyroid drugs for less than 3 months. Researchers made the TCR library from RNA that was extracted from PBMCs. Arm-PCR of CDR3 regions and iRepertoire HTBI primers were the basis on which TCR beta libraries were built. TCRdb reprocessed the multiplex PCR reads with MiXCR, giving one entry per CDR3 protein. The data contain more than 400,000 distinct CDR3 sequences, 15% to 20% of them singletons. The sample was also linked to a second study, of T cells in Graves' hyperthyroidism and ophthalmopathy.

This sample comprised peripheral blood mononuclear cells (PBMCs), obtained at new diagnosis, from a patient treated with antithyroid drugs. The receptors derive from a man aged 40-49 years with Graves disease.

This clonotype was detected many times. Compared with germline, one end of the junction differs, possibly owing to a read error. The chain is built from TRBV5-1 and TRBJ2-7, with D perhaps being TRBD1 or TRBD2 (5 bases each). This CDR3 has 14 amino acids. Germline V lookup: CDR1 SGHRS, CDR2 YFSETQ. CDR3 in amino acids: CASSLGRSSYEQYF. The CDR3 nucleotides read TGTGCCAGCAGCTTGGGACGGAGCTCCTACGAGCAGTACTTC.

Ten or more counts support this clonotype. CDR3 nucleotide sequence: TGTGCCAGCAGTTACGTGGGCGAGCAGTACTTC. It yields the protein CASSYVGEQYF. The chain combines TRBV6-9 with TRBJ2-7; no firm D call. Trimming stripped 3 bases from V and 6 bases from J, with 6 bases between. Germline CDR1 reads MNHGY; CDR2 reads SVAAGI. The CDR3 is made up of 11 amino acids.

This clonotype was recorded many times. The chain combines TRBV6-5 with TRBJ1-5; D is undetermined. V lost 0 bases and J lost 1, with 16 bases in between. The CDR3 contains 18 residues. CDR1 is MNHEY and CDR2 is SVGAGI in the germline V gene. CDR3 DNA sequence: TGTGCCAGCAGTTACTCGAGGTCTTCTGGGAGCAGCAATCAGCCCCAGCATTTT. It encodes CASSYSRSSGSSNQPQHF.

CDR3 in amino acids: CASSLKGAKNIQYF. Written as DNA, the CDR3 is TGTGCCAGCAGTTTAAAGGGGGCCAAAAACATTCAGTACTTC. The V gene is TRBV28, the J gene TRBJ2-4, with D possibly being TRBD1 (5 bases). The CDR3 is 14 amino acids. Trimming stripped 2 bases from V and 1 base from J, with 6 bases between. Germline-derived CDR1 and CDR2 are MDHEN and SYDVKM.

This clonotype was counted ten times or more. V and J are TRBV6-1 and TRBJ1-4, with a tentative D call TRBD1 (5 bases). Germline-derived CDR1 and CDR2 are MNHNS and SASEGT. This CDR3 region has 15 residues. Between the trimmed V and J ends, which lost 5 bases and 6 bases, there was a span of 16 bases. The CDR3: CASSTGTPRDEKLFF. DNA for the CDR3: TGTGCCAGCAGTACCGGGACTCCCCGGGATGAAAAACTGTTTTTT.

The V call is TRBV5-4, the J call TRBJ1-5, with a weak D call TRBD1 (6 bases). The length of the CDR3 is 13 residues. The V and J ends lost 0 bases and 10 bases respectively, with 11 bases between them. Germline lookup yields CDR1 SGHNT and CDR2 YYREEE (reference sequence). The chain's CDR3 is CASSLGQAEPQHF. In DNA form, the CDR3 reads TGTGCCAGCAGCTTGGGACAGGCGGAACCCCAGCATTTT.

This clonotype was found many times. The chain links TRBV12-3 or TRBV12-4 to TRBJ2-1, with 9 bases lining up with TRBD1. This CDR3 region has 16 residues. V lost 6 bases and J lost 5; bases outside the gene matches: 11. CDR3 in DNA: TGTGCCAGCAGGCCGACAGGGGGTGGGTGGGACAATGAGCAGTTCTTC. This encodes CASRPTGGGWDNEQFF.

There are a few counts of this clonotype. CDR3 protein: CASSWDHTDTQYF. The CDR3 bases are TGTGCCAGCAGTTGGGATCACACAGATACGCAGTATTTT. V is TRBV6-2 or TRBV6-3 and J is TRBJ2-3; D call uncertain. V dropped 4 bases and J dropped 2 bases, with 7 bases sitting between them. The CDR3 has 13 amino acids. Germline V gene data show CDR1 as MNHEY and CDR2 as SVGEGT.

This clonotype was counted only a few times. The rearrangement joins TRBV27 to TRBJ2-5; possibly TRBD1 for D (5 bases). Trimming took off 6 bases at V and 9 bases at J, with 14 bases between the two ends. Germline CDR1 is MNHEY and CDR2 is SMNVEV (reference sequence). This CDR3 has 12 residues. Here the CDR3 DNA reads TGTGCCAGCAGCCCCACGAAGGGGCCCCAGTACTTC. It translates to CASSPTKGPQYF.

This clonotype was observed at least ten times. This sequence joins TRBV7-9 and TRBJ2-4; the D is unclear. V lost 6 bases and J 1 base, leaving 7 bases between the germline ends. Looked up from germline, CDR1 is SEHNR and CDR2 is FQNEAQ (reference sequence). This CDR3 spans 13 amino acids. CDR3 amino acids: CASSLGAKNIQYF. CDR3 in DNA: TGTGCCAGCAGTCTGGGGGCCAAAAACATTCAGTACTTC.